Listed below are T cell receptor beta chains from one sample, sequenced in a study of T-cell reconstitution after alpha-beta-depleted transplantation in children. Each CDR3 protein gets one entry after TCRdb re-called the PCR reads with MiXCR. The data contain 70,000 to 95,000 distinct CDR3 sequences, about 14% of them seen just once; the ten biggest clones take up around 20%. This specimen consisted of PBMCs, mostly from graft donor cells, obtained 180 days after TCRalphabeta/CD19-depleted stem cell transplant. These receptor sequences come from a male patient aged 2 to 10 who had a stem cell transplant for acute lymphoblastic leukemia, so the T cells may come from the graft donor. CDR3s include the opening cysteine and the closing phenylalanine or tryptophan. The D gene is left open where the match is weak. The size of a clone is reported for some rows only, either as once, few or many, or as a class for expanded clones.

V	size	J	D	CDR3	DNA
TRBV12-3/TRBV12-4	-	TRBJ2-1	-	CASSLGGGAGEQFF	TGTGCCAGCAGTTTAGGGGGGGGGGCAGGTGAGCAGTTCTTC
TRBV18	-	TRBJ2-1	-	CASSPPLWRWAHNEQFF	TGTGCCAGCTCACCACCGCTTTGGCGGTGGGCCCACAATGAGCAGTTCTTC
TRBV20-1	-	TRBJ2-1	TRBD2	CSASGRRYNEQFF	TGCAGTGCTAGCGGGAGGCGATACAATGAGCAGTTCTTC
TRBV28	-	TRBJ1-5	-	CASSLARAVGQPQHF	TGTGCCAGCAGTTTAGCCAGGGCGGTCGGGCAGCCCCAGCATTTT
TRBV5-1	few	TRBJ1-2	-	CATSEGSAGYGYTF	TGCGCCACCTCCGAAGGCTCAGCAGGATATGGCTACACCTTC
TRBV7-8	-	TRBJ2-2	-	CASSPQPWVSGELFF	TGTGCCAGCAGCCCTCAACCATGGGTTTCCGGGGAGCTGTTTTTT
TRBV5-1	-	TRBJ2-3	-	CASSVDRIPDTQYF	TGCGCCAGCAGCGTAGACAGGATCCCAGATACGCAGTATTTT
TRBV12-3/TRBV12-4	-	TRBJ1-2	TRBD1	CASSATGTAYGYTF	TGTGCCAGCAGTGCCACCGGGACAGCCTATGGCTACACCTTC
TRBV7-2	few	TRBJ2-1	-	CASSLTGLQGEQFF	TGTGCCAGCAGCTTAACCGGGCTACAAGGGGAGCAGTTCTTC
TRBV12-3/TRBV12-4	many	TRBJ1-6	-	CASRRDLQSSYNSPLHF	TGTGCCAGCAGACGAGATCTTCAGAGCTCCTATAATTCACCCCTCCACTTT
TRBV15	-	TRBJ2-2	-	CATSRVGWSVNLRTGELFF	TGTGCCACCAGCAGAGTAGGGTGGTCGGTAAACCTTAGGACCGGGGAGCTGTTTTTT
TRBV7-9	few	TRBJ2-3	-	CASSPNSADTQYF	TGTGCCAGCAGCCCGAACAGTGCAGATACGCAGTATTTT
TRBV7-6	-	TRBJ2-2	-	CASSLAPSARTSGELFF	TGTGCCAGCAGCTTAGCCCCTAGCGCTCGGACGTCCGGGGAGCTGTTTTTT
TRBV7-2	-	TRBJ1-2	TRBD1	CASSPTRQGGYTF	TGTGCCAGCAGCCCGACGCGACAGGGAGGCTACACCTTC
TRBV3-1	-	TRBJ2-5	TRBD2	CASSQDWDSGSQETQYF	TGTGCCAGCAGCCAAGATTGGGATAGCGGGTCACAAGAGACCCAGTACTTC
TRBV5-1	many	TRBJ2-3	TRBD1	CASGTGATDTQYF	TGCGCCAGCGGGACAGGGGCCACAGATACGCAGTATTTT
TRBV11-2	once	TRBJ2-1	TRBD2	CASSQATSGGFAYNEQFF	TGTGCCAGCAGCCAGGCGACTAGCGGGGGTTTCGCCTACAATGAGCAGTTCTTC
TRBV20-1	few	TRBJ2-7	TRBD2	CSATSGDFSYEQYF	TGCAGTGCTACTAGCGGGGACTTCTCCTACGAGCAGTACTTC
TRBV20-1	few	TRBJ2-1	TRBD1	CSANRRTGNNYDEQFF	TGCAGTGCCAATCGAAGGACAGGGAATAACTACGATGAGCAGTTCTTC
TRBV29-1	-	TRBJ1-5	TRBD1	CSVGTGLSSNQPQHF	TGCAGCGTAGGGACAGGGCTGAGTAGCAATCAGCCCCAGCATTTT
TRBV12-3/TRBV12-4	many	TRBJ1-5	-	CASSFSRDNQPQHF	TGTGCCAGCAGTTTCTCGCGGGACAATCAGCCCCAGCATTTT
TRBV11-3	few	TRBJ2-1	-	CASSFTVLYNEQFF	TGTGCCAGCAGCTTTACGGTTTTGTATAATGAGCAGTTCTTC
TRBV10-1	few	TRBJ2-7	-	CASSDGGYEQYF	TGCGCCAGCAGTGACGGTGGCTACGAGCAGTACTTC
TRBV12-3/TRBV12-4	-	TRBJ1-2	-	CASPPSGGHGYTF	TGTGCCAGCCCCCCAAGCGGGGGCCATGGCTACACCTTC
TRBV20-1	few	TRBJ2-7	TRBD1	CSARGPVGQGKTYLYYEQYF	TGCAGTGCTAGAGGCCCGGTGGGACAGGGGAAGACTTATCTGTACTACGAGCAGTACTTC
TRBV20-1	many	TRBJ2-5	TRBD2	CSARDWTSGAEETQYF	TGCAGTGCTAGAGACTGGACTAGCGGTGCTGAAGAGACCCAGTACTTC
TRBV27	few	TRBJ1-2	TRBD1	CASSSFIRTGHYGYTF	TGTGCCAGCAGTTCCTTCATAAGGACAGGACACTATGGCTACACCTTC
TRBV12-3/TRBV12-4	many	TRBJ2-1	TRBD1	CASRPGQDNEQFF	TGTGCCAGCAGGCCGGGACAGGACAATGAGCAGTTCTTC
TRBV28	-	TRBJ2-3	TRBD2	CASSLQGAGEDTQYF	TGTGCCAGCAGTTTGCAAGGGGCGGGAGAGGATACGCAGTATTTT
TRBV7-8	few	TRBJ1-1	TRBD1	CASSLFTSGTGAGTEAFF	TGTGCCAGCAGCTTATTCACTTCTGGGACAGGGGCGGGCACTGAAGCTTTCTTT
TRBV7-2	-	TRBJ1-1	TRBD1	CASSSPGTGQTEAFF	TGTGCCAGCAGCAGTCCGGGGACAGGGCAGACTGAAGCTTTCTTT
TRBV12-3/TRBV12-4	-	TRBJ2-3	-	CASSGGGTDTQYF	TGTGCCAGCAGTGGGGGTGGAACAGATACGCAGTATTTT
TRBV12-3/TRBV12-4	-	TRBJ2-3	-	CASVRRGGFRGTDTQYF	TGTGCCAGCGTCCGGCGGGGAGGATTTCGGGGCACAGATACGCAGTATTTT
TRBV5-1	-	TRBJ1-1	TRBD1	CASSLGQGGTEAFF	TGCGCCAGCAGCTTAGGACAGGGTGGGACTGAAGCTTTCTTT
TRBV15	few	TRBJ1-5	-	CATSGQGDYSNQPQHF	TGTGCCACCAGCGGGCAGGGTGATTATAGCAATCAGCCCCAGCATTTT
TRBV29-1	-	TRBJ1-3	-	CSVVLGRLNRNTIYF	TGCAGCGTTGTCCTCGGCAGGTTGAATAGGAACACCATATATTTT
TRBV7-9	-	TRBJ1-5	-	CASRPFNSNQPQHF	TGTGCCAGCAGGCCCTTCAATAGCAATCAGCCCCAGCATTTT
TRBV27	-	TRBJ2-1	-	CASSLGRHEQFF	TGTGCCAGCAGTTTAGGTCGCCATGAGCAGTTCTTC
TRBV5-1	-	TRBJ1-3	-	CASSLSGDTIYF	TGCGCCAGCAGCTTGTCTGGGGACACCATATATTTT
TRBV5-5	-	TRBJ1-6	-	CASSLAGGRRNSPLHF	TGTGCCAGCAGCTTGGCCGGTGGGAGGAGGAATTCACCCCTCCACTTT
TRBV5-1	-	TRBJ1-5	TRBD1	CASSLSDRPYSNQPQHF	TGCGCCAGCAGCCTTTCGGACAGGCCTTATAGCAATCAGCCCCAGCATTTT
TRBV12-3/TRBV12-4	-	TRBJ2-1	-	CASSLNEQFF	TGTGCCAGCAGTTTAAATGAGCAGTTCTTC
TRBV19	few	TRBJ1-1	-	CASSIAGGTNTEAFF	TGTGCCAGTAGTATAGCCGGGGGCACGAACACTGAAGCTTTCTTT
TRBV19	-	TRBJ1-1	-	CASYGREGYTEAFF	TGTGCCAGTTATGGACGGGAGGGGTACACTGAAGCTTTCTTT
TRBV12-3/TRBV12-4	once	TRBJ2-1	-	CASRSDSSYNEQFF	TGTGCCAGCAGGTCGGACAGTTCCTACAATGAGCAGTTCTTC
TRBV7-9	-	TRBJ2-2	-	CASRQDRNTGELFF	TGTGCCAGCAGACAAGATAGGAACACCGGGGAGCTGTTTTTT
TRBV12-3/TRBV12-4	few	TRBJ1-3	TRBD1	CASTLRTGSGNTIYF	TGTGCCAGCACTTTAAGGACAGGGTCCGGAAACACCATATATTTT
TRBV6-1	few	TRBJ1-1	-	CASSDVQARAFF	TGTGCCAGCAGTGACGTCCAGGCCAGAGCTTTCTTT
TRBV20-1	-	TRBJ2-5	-	CSAHPGRQETQYF	TGCAGTGCTCACCCGGGACGGCAAGAGACCCAGTACTTC
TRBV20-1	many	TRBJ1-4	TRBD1	CSAIGGGSTNEKLFF	TGCAGTGCTATTGGAGGGGGCTCCACTAATGAAAAACTGTTTTTT
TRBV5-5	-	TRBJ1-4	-	CASSVRSGTNEKLFF	TGTGCCAGCAGCGTTCGTTCAGGAACTAATGAAAAACTGTTTTTT
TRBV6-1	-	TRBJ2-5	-	CASRTWGLRHGTQYF	TGTGCCAGCAGAACTTGGGGACTGAGGCATGGGACCCAGTACTTC